The 18 T cell receptor beta chains reported below all come from one sample, sequenced in a study of T cells in Graves' hyperthyroidism and ophthalmopathy. Amplified regions were TCR beta CDR3 sequences from RNA transcripts. A set of HTBI primers served as the primers for a first-round RT-PCR of the TCR CDR3. In TCRdb, the multiplex PCR reads were re-called with MiXCR into one record per CDR3 protein. Altogether some 770,000 distinct CDR3 sequences are present, about 17% being singletons, with the ten largest covering under 8.5%. Sequencing input: blood. These receptors came from a man aged 18 to 35 with Graves' hyperthyroidism.

This clonotype was seen ten or more times. The chain couples TRBV3-1 to TRBJ2-7; 9 positions agree with TRBD2. The CDR3 length is 15 residues. V dropped 4 bases and J dropped 3; count of bases not matched to a gene: 7. Germline V gives CDR1 LGHDT, CDR2 YNNKEL (reference sequence). CDR3 sequence reads: CASSRYSSGDYEQYF. The CDR3 DNA sequence: TGTGCCAGCAGCCGATACTCTAGCGGGGACTACGAGCAGTACTTC.

This clonotype occurred many times. The V gene is TRBV12-3 or TRBV12-4, the J gene TRBJ2-1, with 9 nucleotides matching TRBD1. Unmatched junction bases numbered 6, after V lost 5 bases and J lost 4 bases. There are 15 residues in the CDR3. CDR3 sequence reads: CASSPTGGVYNEQFF. DNA of the CDR3: TGTGCCAGCAGTCCGACAGGGGGGGTTTACAATGAGCAGTTCTTC.

This clonotype was detected many times. The chain links TRBV20-1 to TRBJ1-1, with D possibly being TRBD1 (5 bases). CDR1 DFQATT and CDR2 SNEGSKA come from the germline V gene (reference sequence). V was cut by 3 bases and J by 2 bases, with 16 bases left in between. This CDR3 spans 15 amino acids. The CDR3 reads CSARPGGGANTEAFF. CDR3 sequence (DNA): TGCAGTGCTAGGCCCGGGGGAGGCGCCAACACTGAAGCTTTCTTT.

This clonotype was seen at least ten times. J is TRBJ2-1 and V is TRBV20-1; possible D gene TRBD2, 6 bases. Germline CDR1 reads DFQATT; CDR2 reads SNEGSKA (reference sequence). Trimming removed 3 bases from V and 10 bases from J, with 13 bases in between. The CDR3 is made up of 12 amino acids. The CDR3: CSARGLAREQFF. The CDR3 DNA follows: TGCAGTGCTAGGGGCCTAGCGCGAGAGCAGTTCTTC.

This clonotype was seen many times. The chain links TRBV6-1 to TRBJ1-1; D is undetermined. The CDR3 loop spans 12 amino acids. The germline gives CDR1 MNHNS, CDR2 SASEGT. Trimming took 6 bases from V and 3 from J, leaving 8 bases between them. CDR3 sequence (DNA): TGTGCCAGCAGAGGTGGGCACACTGAAGCTTTCTTT. It codes for CASRGGHTEAFF.

The chain couples TRBV28 to TRBJ2-5; D is possibly TRBD1 or TRBD2 (5 bases each). V was clipped by 7 bases and J by 4 bases, with 19 bases between them. CDR1 MDHEN and CDR2 SYDVKM come from the germline V gene. The CDR3 totals 15 residues. In nucleotides, the CDR3 is TGTGCCAGCACCTTGGGTCAGGGAGCCTTAGAGACCCAGTACTTC. Encoded protein: CASTLGQGALETQYF.

V usage is TRBV29-1 and J usage is TRBJ2-7; 8 positions match TRBD1. This CDR3 is 16 amino acids long. Looked up from germline, CDR1 is SQVTM and CDR2 is ANQGSEA. V lost 3 bases and J lost 7; bases outside the gene matches: 17. CDR3 sequence (DNA): TGCAGCGTTGAGAGTACAGGGGGTGTTAGCTACAATGAGCAGTACTTC. Its protein product is CSVESTGGVSYNEQYF.

V is TRBV13 and J is TRBJ2-7, with D possibly being TRBD2 (6 bases). V was trimmed by 1 base and J by 7 bases, leaving 14 bases between them. The CDR3 spans 14 residues. Per the germline V gene, CDR1 is PRHDT and CDR2 is FYEKMQ (reference sequence). CDR3 coding DNA: TGTGCCAGCAGCTTAGCCGGGGCCGCGGGGGAGCAGTACTTC. It translates to CASSLAGAAGEQYF.

The chain combines TRBV5-1 with TRBJ2-3; D is tentatively TRBD1 or TRBD2 (6 bases each). Germline assignment: CDR1 SGHRS and CDR2 YFSETQ. This CDR3 is built from 15 residues. Trimming took 0 bases from V and 4 from J, leaving 12 bases between them. The CDR3 coding sequence is TGCGCCAGCAGCTTGGAAGGGGGGCCACCAGATACGCAGTATTTT. It is translated as CASSLEGGPPDTQYF.

J is TRBJ2-2 and V is TRBV15, with D perhaps given as TRBD1 or TRBD2 (5 bases each). Trimming removed 0 bases from V and 4 bases from J, with 18 bases in between. Germline V CDR1 and CDR2: LNHNV, YYDKDF (reference sequence). The length of the CDR3 is 18 residues. CDR3 nucleotides: TGTGCCACCAGCAGAGATTTGGGACGGGGCGCTGGCACCGGGGAGCTGTTTTTT. Translated, it gives CATSRDLGRGAGTGELFF.

V usage is TRBV7-9 and J usage is TRBJ2-5, with 12 bases aligning to TRBD2. J gave up 5 bases and V 4 bases, and 11 bases lay outside the gene matches. CDR3 size: 17 residues. CDR1 and CDR2 from the germline V gene are SEHNR and FQNEAQ (reference sequence). The CDR3 spells CASSSGRTSGIGETQYF. CDR3 nucleotide sequence: TGTGCCAGCAGCTCCGGGCGGACTAGCGGGATAGGGGAGACCCAGTACTTC.

This clonotype was seen repeatedly, ten times or more. This chain links TRBV5-5 with TRBJ2-3, with D tentatively TRBD2 (6 bases). The CDR3 runs 16 residues. Germline V gives CDR1 SGHKS, CDR2 YYEKEE (reference sequence). V dropped 4 bases and J dropped 0 bases, with 15 bases sitting between them. CDR3 bases: TGTGCCAGCAGCCCCCTTCTCGCGGGAAGCACAGATACGCAGTATTTT. Its translation: CASSPLLAGSTDTQYF.

V and J are TRBV6-1 and TRBJ1-1; perhaps TRBD1 as D (5 bases). Germline CDR1 reads MNHNS; CDR2 reads SASEGT. The CDR3 is made up of 14 amino acids. With 5 bases removed from V and 6 bases from J, the gap between germline ends came to 16 bases. CDR3: CASSRQRASPEAFF. The CDR3 DNA is TGTGCCAGCAGTCGACAGAGAGCCAGCCCTGAAGCTTTCTTT.

A few counts support this clonotype. V and J are TRBV20-1 and TRBJ2-7; 11 positions agree with TRBD2. V gave up 0 bases and J gave up 2 bases; unmatched junction bases: 6. The CDR3 has 16 amino acids. From germline, CDR1 is DFQATT and CDR2 SNEGSKA (reference sequence). Here the CDR3 DNA reads TGCAGTGCTAGAGATCCCGGACTAGCGGGTGCCTACGAGCAGTACTTC. Its translation is CSARDPGLAGAYEQYF.

CDR3 bases: TGTGCCAGCAGCAAAGCGGGACAGGGGTACGAGCAGTACTTC. Protein sequence: CASSKAGQGYEQYF. This chain joins TRBV7-9 and TRBJ2-7, with 10 nucleotides matching TRBD1. V dropped 5 bases and J dropped 4; count of bases not matched to a gene: 5. The V gene's germline CDR1 is SEHNR and CDR2 FQNEAQ (reference sequence). The length of the CDR3 is 14 residues. The entire variable domain, with the rest obtained from reference TRBV7-9 and TRBJ2-7, is as follows: DTGVSQNPRHKITKRGQNVTFRCDPISEHNRLYWYRQTLGQGPEFLTYFQNEAQLEKSRLLSDRFSAERPKGSFSTLEIQRTEQGDSAMYLCASSKAGQGYEQYFGPGTRLTVT.

Concerning this clonotype itself: A much bigger clone sits one base away, suggesting this may be a read error. The chain employs TRBV28 and TRBJ2-7; D remains ambiguous. The ends were cut back, 6 bases at V and 2 bases at J, with 8 bases in the middle. Germline CDR1 is MDHEN and CDR2 is SYDVKM. This CDR3 has 12 amino acids. CDR3 sequence: CASRAVAYEQYF. The CDR3 bases are TGTGCCAGCAGGGCGGTAGCCTACGAGCAGTACTTC.

In this sample, this clonotype turned up a few times. The DNA of the CDR3 is TGTGCCAGCAGCATTAACTACGAGCAGTACTTC. This sequence encodes CASSINYEQYF. This chain connects TRBV7-2 to TRBJ2-7; D is unclear. Looked up from germline, CDR1 is SGHTA and CDR2 is FQGNSA. The CDR3 is 11 amino acids. Trimming pared 5 bases from V and 3 bases from J, leaving 5 bases between.

The rearrangement uses TRBV7-9 and TRBJ2-3, with TRBD1 identical over 7 bases. Germline values: CDR1 SEHNR, CDR2 FQNEAQ (reference sequence). CDR3 length equals 15 residues. The V segment lost 7 bases and the J segment 4 bases; nucleotides outside the gene matches: 11. CDR3 in amino acids: CASTSSGQGADTQYF. The CDR3 coding sequence is TGTGCCAGCACCTCCAGTGGGCAGGGGGCAGATACGCAGTATTTT.